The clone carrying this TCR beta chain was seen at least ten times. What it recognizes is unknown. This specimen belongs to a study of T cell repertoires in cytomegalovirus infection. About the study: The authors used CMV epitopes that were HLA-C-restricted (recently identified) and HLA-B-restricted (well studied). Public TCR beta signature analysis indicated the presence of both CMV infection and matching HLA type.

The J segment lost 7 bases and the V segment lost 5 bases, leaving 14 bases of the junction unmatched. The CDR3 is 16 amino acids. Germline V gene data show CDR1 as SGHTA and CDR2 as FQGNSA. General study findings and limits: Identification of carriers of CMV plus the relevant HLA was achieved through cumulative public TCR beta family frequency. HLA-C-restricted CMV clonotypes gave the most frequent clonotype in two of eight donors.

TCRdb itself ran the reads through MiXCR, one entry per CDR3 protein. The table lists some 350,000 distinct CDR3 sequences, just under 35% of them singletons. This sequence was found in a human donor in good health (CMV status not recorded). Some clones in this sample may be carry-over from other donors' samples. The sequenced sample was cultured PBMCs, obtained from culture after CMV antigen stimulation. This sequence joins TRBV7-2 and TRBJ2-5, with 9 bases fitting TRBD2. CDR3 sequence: CASSPPGASGAGTQYF. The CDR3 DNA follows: TGTGCCAGCAGCCCCCCGGGGGCTAGCGGGGCGGGGACCCAGTACTTC. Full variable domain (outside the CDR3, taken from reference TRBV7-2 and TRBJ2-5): GAGVSQSPSNKVTEKGKDVELRCDPISGHTALYWYRQSLGQGLEFLIYFQGNSAPDKSGLPSDRFSAERTGGSVSTLTIQRTQQEDSAVYLCASSPPGASGAGTQYFGPGTRLLVL.